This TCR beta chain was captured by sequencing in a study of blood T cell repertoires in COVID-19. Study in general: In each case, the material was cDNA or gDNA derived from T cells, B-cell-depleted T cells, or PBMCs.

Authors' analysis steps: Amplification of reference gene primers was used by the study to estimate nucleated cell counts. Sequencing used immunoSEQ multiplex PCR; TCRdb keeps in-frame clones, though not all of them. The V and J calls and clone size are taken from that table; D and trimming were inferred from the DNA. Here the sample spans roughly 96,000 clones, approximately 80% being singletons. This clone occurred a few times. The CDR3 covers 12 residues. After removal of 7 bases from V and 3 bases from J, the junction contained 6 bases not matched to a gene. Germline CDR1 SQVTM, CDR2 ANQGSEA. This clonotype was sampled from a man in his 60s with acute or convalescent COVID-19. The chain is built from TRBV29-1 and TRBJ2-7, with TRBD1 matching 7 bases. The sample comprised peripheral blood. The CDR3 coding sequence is TGCAGCGCTAAGGGACAGATCTACGAGCAGTACTTC. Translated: CSAKGQIYEQYF.